This T cell receptor beta chain was sequenced for a study of T cells in Graves' hyperthyroidism and ophthalmopathy. Study-wide background: Peripheral blood was obtained at initial diagnosis, preceding any treatment.

Orbital computed tomography and thyroid ultrasound, together with serum TRAb and thyroxine and clinical symptoms, were used for diagnoses. The investigators amplified TCR beta CDR3 regions from RNA transcripts. During a first-round RT-PCR of the TCR CDR3, the HTBI primer set was used. From the multiplex PCR reads, TCRdb called clonotypes with MiXCR, one entry per CDR3 protein. Of 300,000 to 450,000 distinct CDR3 sequences in the sample, about 15% were seen once. This CDR3 comprises 13 residues. The germline V gene encodes CDR1 GTSNPN and CDR2 SVGIG (reference sequence). V dropped 5 bases and J dropped 10 bases, with 20 bases sitting between them. This clonotype was seen repeatedly, ten times or more. Antigen specificity is unknown. General study points: Most thyroid clonotypes expanded above 0.001 were also detected in blood.

The sequence derives from a woman in her 30s with Graves' hyperthyroidism. Sequenced input: blood. This chain connects TRBV30 to TRBJ1-1; tentative D call: TRBD1 (5 bases). The DNA of the CDR3 is TGTGCCTGGGTCAGGGCCAGTCCCCCGAGAGCTTTCTTT. It specifies CAWVRASPPRAFF.